The T cell receptor beta chain under discussion was sequenced for a study of vaccination effects on CD4 cells after COVID-19. Study outcomes and limitations: By a late point after vaccination, infection- and vaccine-induced clones had shrunk markedly through clonal contraction.

Measured with immunoSEQ multiplex PCR; TCRdb has only the in-frame clones, and not every one. The sample lists about 38,000 clones, approximately 82% seen once, with about 2% in the top ten. A note on this clone: Its cognate antigen is unknown.

Within the ViraFEST assay, antigen-specific CD4+ T cells underwent expansion with viral peptide pools prior to sequencing. Subsequent to roughly 9 days of culture, CD4+ T cells were isolated. Participants received two doses of either the BNT162b2 or mRNA-1273 vaccine. None of these healthy vaccinees had been infected with SARS-CoV-2 before vaccination. Some 2 million PBMC were placed in each well, which was supplemented with roughly 9.1 IU/ml IL-2 and 7.5 to 10 ug/ml peptides. In the cultures, half the medium was exchanged for IL-2 medium on days 3 and 7. Germline V gives CDR1 SGHAT, CDR2 FQDESV (reference sequence). V gave up 1 base and J gave up 7 bases; unmatched junction bases: 4. This CDR3 region has 13 residues.

This chain links TRBV11-1 with TRBJ2-7; 7 bases are shared with TRBD1. Sequencing used CD4+ T cells from PBMCs cultured with HCoV-NL63 spike peptides, obtained after COVID-19 vaccination. The sequence was collected from a human donor who received a COVID-19 vaccine. Some clones in this sample may be carry-over from other donors' samples. For the CDR3, the DNA is TGTGCCAGCAGCTTAGGAAGGGGGCGTGAGCAGTACGTC. Translating gives CASSLGRGREQYV.